This TCR beta chain was recorded in a study of blood T cell repertoires in COVID-19. Whole-study context: Nucleic acid was either cDNA or gDNA, and it came from T cells, B-cell-depleted T cells, or PBMCs.

This clone was observed a single time. Per the original data handling: For nucleated cells, counts were estimated from reference gene primer amplification. The table came from immunoSEQ multiplex PCR; TCRdb's copy has only in-frame clones and leaves some out. That table is the source of V, J and clone size, and D and trimming were worked out from the DNA. This sample yields around 70,000 clones, of which 85% to 90% are seen a single time; under 10% belongs to the top ten. This CDR3 contains 16 residues. J was trimmed by 1 base and V by 0 bases; bases with no gene match: 3. Germline-derived CDR1 and CDR2 are SGDLS and YYNGEE.

The sequence came from a man older than 75 with acute or convalescent COVID-19. Sequencing input: peripheral blood. The V gene is TRBV9, the J gene TRBJ2-1; 8 bases line up with TRBD2. CDR3 coding DNA: TGTGCCAGCAGCGTAGGCGGGGGGTGGTCCTACAATGAGCAGTTCTTC. Its translation: CASSVGGGWSYNEQFF.